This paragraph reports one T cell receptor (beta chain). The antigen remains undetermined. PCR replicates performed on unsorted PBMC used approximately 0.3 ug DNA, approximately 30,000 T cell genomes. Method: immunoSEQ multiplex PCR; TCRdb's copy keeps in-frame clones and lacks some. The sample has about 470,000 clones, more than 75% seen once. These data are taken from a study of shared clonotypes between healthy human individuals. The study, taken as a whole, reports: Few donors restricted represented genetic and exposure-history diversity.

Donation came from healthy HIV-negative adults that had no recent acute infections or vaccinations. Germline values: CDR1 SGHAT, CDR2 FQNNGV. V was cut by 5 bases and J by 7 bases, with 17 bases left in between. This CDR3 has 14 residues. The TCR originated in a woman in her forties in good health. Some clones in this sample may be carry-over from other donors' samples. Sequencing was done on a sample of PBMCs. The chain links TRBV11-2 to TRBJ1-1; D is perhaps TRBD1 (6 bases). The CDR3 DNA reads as TGTGCCAGCAGCCTGGACAGAACCTCTTATGAAGCTTTCTTT. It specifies CASSLDRTSYEAFF.